Below are 2 T cell receptor beta chains sequenced from a single sample in a study of beta chain features in type 1 diabetes. Findings and limits, study-wide: Shorter TCRB CDR3s, moderately but significantly so, marked every one of the four CD4+ subsets in Type 1 diabetes patients.

The study reverse transcribed the entire isolated RNA, so it sequenced expressed TCRB transcripts. Sequencing used immunoSEQ multiplex PCR; TCRdb keeps in-frame clones, though not all of them. The profile covers some 350,000 clones, with 8% to 10% appearing a single time and approximately 0.6% taken by the ten largest. Their antigens are not known. Specimen: central memory CD4+ T cells from blood. The receptors come from a man under 40 with type 1 diabetes.

The V call is TRBV11-2, the J call TRBJ2-7; TRBD2 matches 7 bases. The CDR3 extends over 13 amino acids. Trimming removed 1 base from V and 7 bases from J; junction bases left unmatched: 4. Germline V lookup: CDR1 SGHAT, CDR2 FQNNGV. The CDR3 DNA is TGTGCCAGCAGCTTAGGCGGGAGTTTTGAGCAGTACTTC. Residues: CASSLGGSFEQYF.

The chain couples TRBV19 to TRBJ1-1, with D hard to call. V was clipped by 5 bases and J by 0 bases, with 10 bases between them. The CDR3 has 14 residues. Germline lookup yields CDR1 LNHDA and CDR2 SQIVND (reference sequence). CDR3 loop: CASSVRGLNTEAFF. As DNA, the CDR3 is TGTGCCAGTAGTGTCCGAGGACTGAACACTGAAGCTTTCTTT.